The present T cell receptor (beta chain) was sequenced within a study of blood T cells in healthy people across ages. Broader study findings: The fall in TCR beta diversity per million T cells was roughly linear with age. Possibly confounding the expanded clonotype changes was the fact that donor CMV status was unknown.

A second PCR, run for about 7 to 11 cycles, used a sample-barcoded 5' primer plus a J-beta primer mix. Unique molecular identifiers of 12 random nucleotides labeled each cDNA. One entry per CDR3 protein results from TCRdb running MiXCR on the 5' RACE reads. The table lists 790,000 or so distinct CDR3 sequences, roughly 50% of them singletons, with roughly 26% in the top ten. The CDR3 totals 14 residues. CDR1 and CDR2 from the germline V gene are MDHEN and SYDVKM. The V and J ends lost 6 bases and 3 bases respectively, with 9 bases between them. Remarks on this clonotype: Its target is not known.

The chain uses TRBV28 and TRBJ2-6; the D is unclear. The sequence was collected from a man aged 40-49 years in good health. The material sequenced was blood. The CDR3 region has the DNA TGTGCCAGCAGACAAGGCGGTGGGGCCAACGTCCTGACTTTC. Translated, it gives CASRQGGGANVLTF. The whole variable domain, filled in from reference TRBV28 and TRBJ2-6, reads DVKVTQSSRYLVKRTGEKVFLECVQDMDHENMFWYRQDPGLGLRLIYFSYDVKMKEKGDIPEGYSVSREKKERFSLILESASTNQTSMYLCASRQGGGANVLTFGAGSRLTVL.